These 4 T cell receptor beta chains were all obtained from the same sample, sequenced in a study of human T cells and chemical hapten exposure (dated by TCRdb to the early 2020s). The library was prepared using RACE. Instrument on record: NextSeq 500. TCRdb reran the public reads through fastp at Q25 and MiXCR, keeping productive beta chains. Rows with a matching CDR3 protein are joined into one entry that keeps the most common DNA and genes. The sample table records about 100,000 distinct CDR3 sequences; about 10% of these occur just once. About 3% of the sample is taken by the ten largest. Sample time point, as interpreted from the label and publication: patch test 2, 6 weeks after DPC sensitization. The treatment or condition label, read with the paper, signifies: therapeutic diphenylcyclopropenone sensitization with weekly scalp DPC. The sequencing here drew on whole blood, taken in connection with sensitization to the hapten diphenylcyclopropenone (DPC). These TCRs come from a woman between 40 and 50 years old with alopecia areata. Some clones in this sample may be carry-over from other donors' samples.

V gene TRBV29-1 combines with J gene TRBJ2-1; D unresolved. This CDR3 is built from 14 residues. V was trimmed by 4 bases and J by 5 bases, leaving 15 bases between them. Germline V gene data show CDR1 as SQVTM and CDR2 as ANQGSEA. Here the CDR3 DNA reads TGCAGCGTTGTGGATTACATGTCGGACAATGAGCAGTTCTTC. This encodes CSVVDYMSDNEQFF.

There are many counts of this clonotype. V usage is TRBV7-9 and J usage is TRBJ1-2, with D maybe TRBD1 (6 bases). This CDR3 comprises 13 residues. Trimming cost V 5 bases and J 7 bases, with 14 bases left between them. Germline values: CDR1 SEHNR, CDR2 FQNEAQ (reference sequence). CDR3 sequence: CASSPGGGGGYTF. The CDR3 DNA is TGTGCCAGCAGCCCCGGCGGGGGCGGTGGCTACACCTTC.

The gene calls are TRBV6-1 and TRBJ1-2; D uncertain. The CDR3 contains 16 residues. Germline V gives CDR1 MNHNS, CDR2 SASEGT. Trimming stripped 2 bases from V and 3 bases from J, with 16 bases between. The CDR3 coding sequence is TGTGCCAGCAGTGAAAATTTTCTGGCAAGGGACTATGGCTACACCTTC. It is translated as CASSENFLARDYGYTF.

Only a few counts were recorded for this clonotype. The junction and the germline gene differ at one end; a read error may be behind it. The V call is TRBV4-3, the J call TRBJ2-2; D might be TRBD1 or TRBD2, each matching 5 bases. Germline loops: CDR1 LGHNA, CDR2 YSLEER. The CDR3 sequence is 13 residues long. DNA of the CDR3: TGCGCCAGCAGCCAAGAAACAGGCGGGCAGCTGTTTTTT. Encoded protein: CASSQETGGQLFF.